The rows below give T cell receptor beta chains drawn from one sample of a study of blood T cell repertoires in COVID-19. Method: immunoSEQ multiplex PCR; TCRdb's copy keeps in-frame clones and lacks some. The repertoire consists of approximately 160,000 clones, with approximately 82% occurring once and the leading ten covering about 4.6%. Sequenced input: PBMCs or T cells enriched from blood (not recorded which). These receptor sequences come from a woman aged 45-59 years who had recovered from COVID-19. Both conserved end residues are part of each CDR3. D genes are given only for firm matches. The listing skips clone size in some rows; elsewhere it reads once, few, many or a size class.

d_call | clone_size | j_call | v_call | cdr3_aa | cdr3_nt
. | few | TRBJ1-1 | TRBV7-9 | CASRSGGADREAFF | TGTGCCAGCAGGTCCGGAGGGGCCGACAGAGAAGCTTTCTTT
. | . | TRBJ1-3 | TRBV7-2 | CASSSDRLNTIYF | TGTGCCAGCAGCTCCGACAGGTTGAACACCATATATTTT
. | once | TRBJ1-3 | TRBV9 | CASSVGQGLYF | TGTGCCAGCAGCGTCGGTCAGGGGTTATATTTT
. | once | TRBJ1-2 | TRBV11-2 | CASSAPYGYTF | TGTGCCAGCAGCGCGCCCTATGGCTACACCTTC
TRBD1 | . | TRBJ2-1 | TRBV15 | CATSRAGTGQNEQFF | TGTGCCACCAGCAGAGCAGGGACAGGACAAAATGAGCAGTTCTTC
. | once | TRBJ1-3 | TRBV2 | CASSARGSGNTIYF | TGTGCCAGCAGCGCCCGAGGGTCTGGAAACACCATATATTTT
TRBD1 | . | TRBJ2-1 | TRBV28 | CASIMDRGRNEQFF | TGTGCCAGCATCATGGACAGGGGCCGCAATGAGCAGTTCTTC
TRBD2 | . | TRBJ2-3 | TRBV18 | CASSPPRRGGSVGATDTQYF | TGTGCCAGCTCACCACCGCGGCGGGGGGGCAGTGTTGGGGCCACAGATACGCAGTATTTT
. | . | TRBJ1-1 | TRBV5-1 | CASSSQTVIGNEAFF | TGCGCCAGCAGCAGCCAGACAGTGATTGGGAACGAAGCTTTCTTT
. | . | TRBJ1-2 | TRBV28 | CASRPQGLGYTF | TGTGCCAGCAGGCCACAGGGTTTGGGCTACACCTTC
TRBD2 | . | TRBJ2-1 | TRBV28 | CASSSTGASGGPGEQFF | TGTGCCAGCAGTTCGACCGGGGCTAGCGGGGGCCCCGGGGAGCAGTTCTTC
TRBD2 | . | TRBJ2-1 | TRBV11-2 | CACKLAGGLGNEQFF | TGTGCCTGTAAGTTGGCGGGAGGGCTTGGCAATGAGCAGTTCTTC
. | . | TRBJ2-3 | TRBV25-1 | CASSSGNTQYF | TGTGCCAGCTCTTCCGGGAATACGCAGTATTTT
. | few | TRBJ2-1 | TRBV7-2 | CASSTPPHNEQFF | TGTGCCAGCAGCACACCTCCACACAATGAGCAGTTCTTC
. | . | TRBJ2-5 | TRBV11-3 | CASSRRQETQYF | TGTGCCAGCAGCAGGCGGCAAGAGACCCAGTACTTC
. | . | TRBJ2-2 | TRBV5-1 | CASSLFRGDTGELFF | TGCGCCAGCAGCTTATTCAGAGGCGACACCGGGGAGCTGTTTTTT
TRBD1 | . | TRBJ1-1 | TRBV29-1 | CSGNGQGLTEAFF | TGCAGCGGTAACGGACAGGGGCTCACTGAAGCTTTCTTT
. | . | TRBJ2-1 | TRBV9 | CASSPRRSEYYNEQFF | TGTGCCAGCAGCCCCAGACGAAGCGAATACTACAATGAGCAGTTCTTC
. | . | TRBJ2-1 | TRBV19 | CASAGASRGEQFF | TGTGCCTCTGCGGGGGCTAGTCGAGGTGAGCAGTTCTTC
TRBD1 | . | TRBJ1-2 | TRBV29-1 | CSALGGGQGRASNYGYTF | TGCAGCGCCCTCGGTGGTGGACAGGGGAGGGCTTCTAACTATGGCTACACCTTC
TRBD1 | . | TRBJ2-1 | TRBV27 | CASSRQGFSYNEQFF | TGTGCCAGCAGTCGACAGGGATTCTCCTACAATGAGCAGTTCTTC
. | . | TRBJ1-1 | TRBV28 | CASSSGSTEAFF | TGTGCCAGCAGTTCGGGGAGCACTGAAGCTTTCTTT
. | . | TRBJ1-1 | TRBV2 | CASFPEIGDTEAFF | TGTGCCAGCTTTCCGGAAATAGGGGACACTGAAGCTTTCTTT
. | . | TRBJ1-6 | TRBV4-3 | CASSQEAGWNSPLHF | TGCGCCAGCAGCCAAGAAGCCGGGTGGAATTCACCCCTCCACTTT
. | . | TRBJ1-2 | TRBV4-3 | CASSRGQGPIRDGYTF | TGCGCCAGCAGTCGAGGGCAGGGGCCGATTAGGGATGGCTACACCTTC
TRBD1 | . | TRBJ2-1 | TRBV19 | CASSPNRGHEQFF | TGTGCCAGTAGTCCCAACAGGGGGCATGAGCAGTTCTTC
TRBD1 | once | TRBJ1-5 | TRBV12-3/TRBV12-4 | CASRSTGGQPQHF | TGTGCCAGCAGGTCGACAGGGGGCCAGCCCCAGCATTTT
TRBD2 | . | TRBJ2-1 | TRBV4-3 | CASSPYPGEMGLAGVWEQFF | TGCGCCAGCAGCCCATACCCAGGCGAGATGGGACTAGCGGGAGTATGGGAGCAGTTCTTC
TRBD1 | . | TRBJ1-1 | TRBV6-4 | CASSAAGQGAVEAFF | TGTGCCAGCAGTGCCGCGGGACAGGGGGCTGTTGAAGCTTTCTTT
TRBD1 | . | TRBJ1-1 | TRBV11-1 | CASRGPGGTEAFF | TGTGCCAGCAGGGGACCAGGGGGCACTGAAGCTTTCTTT
TRBD1 | . | TRBJ1-2 | TRBV4-2 | CASSQDQGADGYTF | TGTGCCAGCAGCCAAGATCAGGGGGCGGATGGCTACACCTTC
TRBD2 | . | TRBJ2-1 | TRBV7-2 | CASSRFAGGHNEQFF | TGTGCCAGCAGCCGCTTTGCGGGGGGGCACAATGAGCAGTTCTTC
. | . | TRBJ2-2 | TRBV9 | CASSVSPGDTGELFF | TGTGCCAGCAGCGTATCCCCCGGGGACACCGGGGAGCTGTTTTTT
. | . | TRBJ2-5 | TRBV5-1 | CASSFSGGPQETQYF | TGCGCCAGCAGCTTTTCGGGGGGCCCCCAAGAGACCCAGTACTTC
. | . | TRBJ1-2 | TRBV25-1 | CASSDTGKYGYTF | TGTGCCAGCAGTGATACAGGGAAATATGGCTACACCTTC
. | once | TRBJ2-1 | TRBV7-2 | CASSYLDGRDEQFF | TGTGCCAGCAGCTACCTGGACGGGCGGGATGAGCAGTTCTTC
. | . | TRBJ1-3 | TRBV7-7 | CASSQLLLRPGAGGTIYF | TGTGCTAGCAGCCAACTCCTACTCCGTCCCGGGGCGGGGGGGACCATATATTTT
. | . | TRBJ1-2 | TRBV18 | CASSPTDDTGTYGYTF | TGTGCCAGCTCTCCGACCGACGACACAGGGACCTATGGCTACACCTTC
. | . | TRBJ2-1 | TRBV24-1 | CATSDFPMSSYNEQFF | TGTGCCACCAGTGATTTTCCCATGAGCTCCTACAATGAGCAGTTCTTC
TRBD1 | . | TRBJ1-2 | TRBV7-9 | CASSLSYRGQGNYGYTF | TGTGCCAGCAGCTTATCATACCGGGGACAGGGGAACTATGGCTACACCTTC
TRBD1 | . | TRBJ1-1 | TRBV11-2 | CASSAIYRGPSTEAFF | TGTGCCAGCAGCGCCATTTACAGGGGTCCAAGCACTGAAGCTTTCTTT
. | few | TRBJ2-2 | TRBV28 | CASGQGGELFF | TGTGCCAGTGGGCAAGGCGGGGAGCTGTTTTTT
TRBD1 | . | TRBJ1-5 | TRBV11-2 | CASSQGTGMGQPQHF | TGTGCCAGCAGCCAAGGGACAGGGATGGGACAGCCCCAGCATTTT
. | . | TRBJ1-5 | TRBV7-2 | CASSLVGTDNQPQHF | TGTGCCAGCAGCTTAGTCGGCACAGACAATCAGCCCCAGCATTTT
. | . | TRBJ1-6 | TRBV30 | CAWRGQLNSPLHF | TGTGCCTGGAGGGGACAACTAAATTCACCCCTCCACTTT
. | . | TRBJ1-3 | TRBV7-9 | CASSLGVGPGNTIYF | TGTGCCAGCAGCCTGGGCGTGGGTCCTGGAAACACCATATATTTT
TRBD2 | . | TRBJ2-2 | TRBV3-1/TRBV3-2 | CASSQDPGLAGAGELFF | TGTGCCAGCAGCCAAGATCCCGGACTAGCGGGAGCCGGGGAGCTGTTTTTT
TRBD1 | few | TRBJ1-6 | TRBV6-5 | CASSYTTGSNSPLHF | TGTGCCAGCAGTTACACGACAGGGTCGAATTCACCCCTCCACTTT
TRBD1 | . | TRBJ2-5 | TRBV11-3 | CASSSPGTAQETQYF | TGTGCCAGCAGCTCCCCCGGGACAGCCCAAGAGACCCAGTACTTC
TRBD1 | once | TRBJ1-2 | TRBV15 | CATEGRNRGFDGYTF | TGTGCCACCGAGGGACGGAACAGGGGGTTCGATGGCTACACCTTC
TRBD1 | . | TRBJ1-3 | TRBV30 | CAGGTGHGNTIYF | TGTGCCGGAGGGACAGGCCATGGAAACACCATATATTTT